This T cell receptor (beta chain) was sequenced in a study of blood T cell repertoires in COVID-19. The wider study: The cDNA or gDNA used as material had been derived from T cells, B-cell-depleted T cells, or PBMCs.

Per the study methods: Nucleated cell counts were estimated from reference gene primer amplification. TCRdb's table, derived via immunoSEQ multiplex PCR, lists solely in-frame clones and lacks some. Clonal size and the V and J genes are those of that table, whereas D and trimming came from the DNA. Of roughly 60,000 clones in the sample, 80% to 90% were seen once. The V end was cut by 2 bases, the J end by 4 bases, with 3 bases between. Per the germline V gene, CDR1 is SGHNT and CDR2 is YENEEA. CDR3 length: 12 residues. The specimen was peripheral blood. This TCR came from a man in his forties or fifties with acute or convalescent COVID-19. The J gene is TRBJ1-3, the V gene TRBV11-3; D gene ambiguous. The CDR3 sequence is CASSLSGNTIYF. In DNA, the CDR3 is TGTGCCAGCAGCTTAAGCGGAAACACCATATATTTT.